The rows below give T cell receptor beta chains drawn from one sample of a study of sequential checkpoint blockade in melanoma. The assay was immunoSEQ multiplex PCR, and TCRdb's table has in-frame clones only and misses some. The profile covers approximately 21,000 clones, with roughly 86% appearing a single time and around 10% taken by the ten largest. The source was CD8+ T cells sorted from blood (inferred from file names), collected from a patient given nivolumab and ipilimumab in sequence. Source of these receptors: a human donor with melanoma. Each CDR3 is given with its conserved first and last residue. Each record gives: V gene, CDR3 length, CDR3 protein.

TRBV27,15,CASRPLAVSYNEQFF
TRBV9,16,CASSGSEGRFTDTQYF
TRBV29-1,13,CSVTDRGNTEAFF
TRBV7-2,15,CASSLTGGPNEKLFF
TRBV27,15,CASSMGSGTTGELFF
TRBV6-1,14,CASSERWDSRELFF
TRBV6-6,16,CASSKGLAGVYNEQFF
TRBV29-1,13,CSASAGLAYEQYF
TRBV30,15,CAWTTQGSGNTEAFF
TRBV6-4,13,CASSVGRDTEAFF
TRBV29-1,14,CSAVADSGTDTQYF
TRBV5-1,14,CASSLQDFTDTQYF
TRBV30,15,CAWSTGGAGANVLTF
TRBV7-3,14,CASRASGSYNEQFF
TRBV18,16,CASSPPSTGGLYEQYF
TRBV27,16,CASSSRQKVMNTEAFF
TRBV6-1,14,CASSGLGQNHEQYF
TRBV7-8,14,CASSLYRQEDGYTF
TRBV19,15,CASSGDFRGSEEQYF
TRBV5-4,15,CASSLGDRIQETQYF
TRBV11-3,15,CASSRQGRSGNTIYF
TRBV7-3,15,CASSLRLAGNNEQFF
TRBV9,16,CASSVGLAGRVETQYF
TRBV7-8,14,CASSPRTEFYEQYF
TRBV28,15,CASSLWGRGNTEAFF
TRBV28,17,CASSLNPSGASTDTQYF
TRBV7-9,15,CASSTWQGRNTEAFF
TRBV29-1,17,CSVEVIRGKAGANVLTF